The 18 T cell receptor beta chains given below trace back to one sample, sequenced in a study of T-cell reconstitution after alpha-beta-depleted transplantation in children. Construction of the TCRbeta library involved unique molecular identifiers. TCRdb processed the PCR reads anew with MiXCR; each CDR3 protein has one entry. This table holds 350,000 to 500,000 distinct CDR3 sequences, 43% found once. The sample in question was PBMCs, obtained before TCRalphabeta/CD19-depleted stem cell transplant. The receptors were gathered from a girl aged 2 to 10 with aplastic anemia, due to receive a stem cell transplant.

This clonotype has ten or more counts. The gene calls are TRBV18 and TRBJ2-5, with 10 bases that match TRBD1. Trimming cost V 5 bases and J 3 bases; bases outside gene matches: 6. Germline loops: CDR1 KGHSH, CDR2 LQKENI. This CDR3 is built from 15 residues. As DNA, the CDR3 is TGTGCCAGCTCAACAAGACAGGGGGCAGAAGAGACCCAGTACTTC. Translation gives CASSTRQGAEETQYF.

This clonotype showed up many times. The CDR3 spells CASSAGGNPNTGELFF. The CDR3 region has the DNA TGTGCCAGCAGCGCCGGCGGGAATCCGAACACCGGGGAGCTGTTTTTT. The gene calls are TRBV7-2 and TRBJ2-2; D might be TRBD2 (6 bases). V lost 5 bases and J 0 bases, leaving 13 bases between the germline ends. Per germline, CDR1 SGHTA and CDR2 FQGNSA. The CDR3 runs to 16 residues.

This sequence joins TRBV20-1 and TRBJ2-3; no clear D gene. Germline CDR1 reads DFQATT; CDR2 reads SNEGSKA (reference sequence). The CDR3 contains 15 residues. The V end was cut by 0 bases, the J end by 0 bases, with 10 bases between. This chain's CDR3 is CSAREWGGSTDTQYF. The DNA for the CDR3 is TGCAGTGCTAGAGAGTGGGGTGGAAGCACAGATACGCAGTATTTT.

The CDR3 bases are TGCAGTGTTGAGGAGTTGGATACGCAGTATTTT. Its translation is CSVEELDTQYF. The genes are TRBV20-1 and TRBJ2-3; D remains ambiguous. Germline values: CDR1 DFQATT, CDR2 SNEGSKA (reference sequence). The CDR3 runs 11 residues. The ends were cut back, 7 bases at V and 6 bases at J, with 11 bases in the middle.

The chain has TRBV7-9 and TRBJ1-2; D gene unclear. This CDR3 contains 14 residues. V was pared by 5 bases and J by 4 bases, with 14 bases between. The germline V gene has CDR1 SEHNR and CDR2 FQNEAQ (reference sequence). This CDR3 reads CASSPSPDGYGYTF. The CDR3, as DNA: TGTGCCAGCAGCCCGTCTCCCGACGGCTATGGCTACACCTTC.

V and J are TRBV20-1 and TRBJ2-1, with 10 bases identical to TRBD1. The CDR3 extends over 15 amino acids. Germline-derived CDR1 and CDR2 are DFQATT and SNEGSKA (reference sequence). V was pared by 1 base and J by 6 bases, with 6 bases of the junction left unmatched. The CDR3 protein is CSARGRGQGTNEQFF. CDR3 nucleotides: TGCAGTGCTAGAGGCAGGGGACAGGGGACCAATGAGCAGTTCTTC.

The chain employs TRBV12-3 or TRBV12-4 and TRBJ2-7, with 7 bases that match TRBD2. The CDR3 spans 17 residues. The J segment lost 2 bases and the V segment lost 5 bases, leaving 15 bases of the junction unmatched. This CDR3 is CASSPRLGDYSPYEQYF. DNA of the CDR3: TGTGCCAGCAGTCCTCGACTGGGGGACTATTCGCCCTACGAGCAGTACTTC.

This clonotype was detected only a few times. The chain combines TRBV10-3 with TRBJ2-7; possibly TRBD2 for D (6 bases). V was cut by 4 bases and J by 6 bases, with 13 bases left in between. The CDR3 consists of 13 residues. CDR1 and CDR2 from the germline V gene are ENHRY and SYGVKD. CDR3 nucleotide sequence: TGTGCCATCAGTGGGGGGACTCACGGCGAGCAGTACTTC. It translates to CAISGGTHGEQYF.

The CDR3 sequence: CASSAPGLAGVSDEQYF. Here the CDR3 DNA reads TGTGCCAGCAGCGCCCCGGGACTAGCGGGAGTCTCAGACGAGCAGTACTTC. The rearrangement joins TRBV21-1 to TRBJ2-7; TRBD2, the table's D call, was not compared with the DNA. TRBV21-1 is labeled a pseudogene. CDR3 length: 17 amino acids.

This clonotype is a singleton in its sample. The V call is TRBV29-1, the J call TRBJ2-7, with D uncertain. With 5 bases removed from V and 0 bases from J, the gap between germline ends came to 14 bases. CDR3 length: 14 amino acids. Germline V gene data show CDR1 as SQVTM and CDR2 as ANQGSEA. The CDR3 DNA is TGCAGCGTTCTAGATAGTTCGGGCTCCTACGAGCAGTACTTC. This encodes CSVLDSSGSYEQYF.

The chain has TRBV28 and TRBJ2-3; 9 nucleotides align to TRBD2. The germline gives CDR1 MDHEN, CDR2 SYDVKM. CDR3 length: 17 amino acids. V was pared by 3 bases and J by 1 base, with 8 bases of the junction left unmatched. CDR3 in DNA: TGTGCCAGCAGTTTGTTACTAGCGGGCGGCGGCACAGATACGCAGTATTTT. Translated, it gives CASSLLLAGGGTDTQYF.

This clonotype showed up many times. The CDR3 loop is CASSLSGVVNEQYF. CDR3 DNA sequence: TGCGCCAGCAGCTTAAGCGGAGTCGTGAACGAGCAGTACTTC. The chain links TRBV5-1 to TRBJ2-7; tentative D call: TRBD2 (5 bases). The CDR3 runs to 14 residues. Between the trimmed V and J ends, which lost 2 bases and 5 bases, there was a span of 14 bases. CDR1 and CDR2 from the germline V gene are SGHRS and YFSETQ.

The chain employs TRBV20-1 and TRBJ2-5, with D unclear. In germline, CDR1 is DFQATT, CDR2 SNEGSKA (reference sequence). The length of the CDR3 is 16 residues. V dropped 3 bases and J dropped 5 bases, with 22 bases sitting between them. The CDR3 DNA sequence: TGCAGTGCTAGCGCCCAGGACGGTCACACGCGGGAGACCCAGTACTTC. It translates to CSASAQDGHTRETQYF.

The V and J genes are TRBV12-3 or TRBV12-4 and TRBJ2-7, with TRBD1 identical over 9 bases. V was pared by 6 bases and J by 5 bases, with 14 bases of the junction left unmatched. This CDR3 has 16 residues. The CDR3 nucleotides are TGTGCCAGCAGCCGCCAACCGGGACAGGGAGCCAACGAGCAGTACTTC. It translates to CASSRQPGQGANEQYF.

This chain joins TRBV20-1 and TRBJ1-2; D perhaps matches TRBD1 (5 bases). V was pared by 6 bases and J by 6 bases, with 20 bases between. This CDR3 is built from 14 residues. Per germline, CDR1 DFQATT and CDR2 SNEGSKA (reference sequence). The CDR3 coding sequence is TGCAGTGCGAAACAGGACCCCACTAAAAATGGCTACACCTTC. It encodes CSAKQDPTKNGYTF.

The gene calls are TRBV6-5 and TRBJ2-7; 8 bases are shared with TRBD2. Trimming removed 3 bases from V and 7 bases from J; junction bases left unmatched: 2. CDR3 length: 12 amino acids. Germline lookup yields CDR1 MNHEY and CDR2 SVGAGI. Here the CDR3 reads CASSYLAGEQYF. CDR3 nucleotides: TGTGCCAGCAGTTATTTAGCGGGGGAGCAGTACTTC.

The J gene is TRBJ2-7, the V gene TRBV20-1; maybe TRBD1 (7 bases). This CDR3 region has 17 residues. Germline V lookup: CDR1 DFQATT, CDR2 SNEGSKA (reference sequence). The V end was cut by 0 bases, the J end by 4 bases, with 22 bases between. The CDR3 region is CSARDLLDRKGGYEQYF. In DNA, the CDR3 is TGCAGTGCTAGAGATCTTTTGGACAGGAAGGGAGGTTACGAGCAGTACTTC.

The chain has TRBV5-1 and TRBJ2-5, with 9 bases matching TRBD2. CDR3 size: 15 residues. V gave up 7 bases and J gave up 2 bases; unmatched junction bases: 9. Germline V CDR1 and CDR2: SGHRS, YFSETQ. CDR3: CASLEGGGVQETQYF. CDR3 DNA: TGCGCCAGCCTGGAGGGCGGGGGGGTTCAAGAGACCCAGTACTTC.